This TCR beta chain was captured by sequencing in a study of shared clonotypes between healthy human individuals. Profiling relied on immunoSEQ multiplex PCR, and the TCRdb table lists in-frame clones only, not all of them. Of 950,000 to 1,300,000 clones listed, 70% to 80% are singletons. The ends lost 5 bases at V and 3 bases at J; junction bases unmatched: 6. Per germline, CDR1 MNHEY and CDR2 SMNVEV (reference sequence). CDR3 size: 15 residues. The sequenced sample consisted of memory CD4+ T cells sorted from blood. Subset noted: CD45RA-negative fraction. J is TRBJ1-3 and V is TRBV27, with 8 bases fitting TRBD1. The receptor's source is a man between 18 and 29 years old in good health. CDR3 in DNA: TGTGCCAGCAGTCCCGGACAGGGTTATGGAAACACCATATATTTT. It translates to CASSPGQGYGNTIYF.